Presented here are 5 T cell receptor beta chains from one specimen sequenced in a study of shared T cell receptors in the human thymus. The data were produced by immunoSEQ multiplex PCR, yet TCRdb's version contains in-frame clones alone and is incomplete. The sample consists of roughly 660,000 clones, around nine tenths of them appearing once. This sample was shared with a second study, whose subject was human thymus T cells.

Sequencing input: thymocytes. Receptor source: a boy under two years old with a congenital heart defect.

The chain's CDR3 is CASSFPRTSVGDEQFF. The CDR3 coding sequence is TGCGCCAGCAGCTTCCCCCGGACTAGCGTGGGCGATGAGCAGTTCTTC. The chain links TRBV5-1 to TRBJ2-1, with 9 bases fitting TRBD2. The germline gives CDR1 SGHRS, CDR2 YFSETQ. This CDR3 comprises 16 residues. With V trimmed by 2 bases and J by 8 bases, 11 bases remained unmatched.

The genes are TRBV12-5 and TRBJ2-1; 7 bases agree with TRBD2. Looked up from germline, CDR1 is LGHNT and CDR2 is FRNRAP. Trimming removed 5 bases from V and 3 bases from J; junction bases left unmatched: 13. This CDR3 is 17 amino acids long. This chain's CDR3 is CASGHPLGEGGYNEQFF. In DNA form, the CDR3 reads TGTGCTAGTGGTCACCCTCTGGGGGAGGGCGGCTACAATGAGCAGTTCTTC.

This chain uses TRBV19 with TRBJ2-7; D gene unclear. The germline V gene encodes CDR1 LNHDA and CDR2 SQIVND (reference sequence). The CDR3 runs to 13 residues. Trimming stripped 5 bases from V and 0 bases from J, with 8 bases between. This chain's CDR3 is CASSLSSSYEQYF. CDR3 nucleotide sequence: TGTGCCAGTAGTTTATCGAGCTCCTACGAGCAGTACTTC. Full variable domain (remainder filled in from reference TRBV19 and TRBJ2-7): DGGITQSPKYLFRKEGQNVTLSCEQNLNHDAMYWYRQDPGQGLRLIYYSQIVNDFQKGDIAEGYSVSREKKESFPLTVTSAQKNPTAFYLCASSLSSSYEQYFGPGTRLTVT.

The chain has TRBV5-1 and TRBJ2-1; TRBD2 agrees at 9 bases. CDR3 length equals 16 residues. Per the germline V gene, CDR1 is SGHRS and CDR2 is YFSETQ. J gave up 9 bases and V 6 bases, and 16 bases lay outside the gene matches. The CDR3 is CASTRYGGRARSEQFF. The CDR3 region has the DNA TGCGCCAGCACCCGGTACGGCGGGAGGGCCCGCAGTGAGCAGTTCTTC. The complete variable domain, with remaining parts taken from reference TRBV5-1 and TRBJ2-1, reads KAGVTQTPRYLIKTRGQQVTLSCSPISGHRSVSWYQQTPGQGLQFLFEYFSETQRNKGNFPGRFSGRQFSNSRSEMNVSTLELGDSALYLCASTRYGGRARSEQFFGPGTRLTVL.

In this sample, this clone turned up a few times. This rearrangement joins TRBV13 to TRBJ1-1; tentative D call: TRBD1 (6 bases). Germline V gene lookup returns CDR1 PRHDT and CDR2 FYEKMQ (reference sequence). The CDR3 length is 14 residues. Trimming took 3 bases from V and 7 from J, leaving 15 bases between them. The CDR3 nucleotides are TGTGCCAGCAGCTTCGGGGACACAGCGTATGAAGCTTTCTTT. It yields the protein CASSFGDTAYEAFF.